The next 8 T cell receptor beta chains were all read from a single sample in a study of STAT3 mutations in large granular lymphocyte leukemia. Broader study findings: Every T-LGLL patient had at least one immunodominant TCRbeta clonotype.

No antigen has been identified for these receptors. Produced via immunoSEQ multiplex PCR; TCRdb's table is partial and in-frame only. The sample yields around 7,800 clones, around 91% seen once. Sequencing was done on a sample of peripheral blood mononuclear cells. Source of these receptors: a man between 45 and 60 years old with T-cell large granular lymphocyte leukemia. Some clones in this sample may be carry-over from other donors' samples.

The genes are TRBV6-6 and TRBJ2-7; 7 positions match TRBD1. J was trimmed by 3 bases and V by 10 bases; bases with no gene match: 6. The CDR3 covers 12 residues. Germline V gene data show CDR1 as MNHNY and CDR2 as SVGAGI (reference sequence). CDR3 protein: CATARDSYEQYF. The CDR3 nucleotides read TGTGCCACCGCGAGGGACAGCTACGAGCAGTACTTC.

This chain connects TRBV6-4 to TRBJ2-3; D not certain. The CDR3 length is 13 residues. The germline V gene has CDR1 MRHNA and CDR2 SNTAGT. The V gene lost 6 bases and the J gene lost 0 bases, with 7 bases spanning the gap. The CDR3 DNA reads as TGTGCCAGCAGGATGGACAGCACAGATACGCAGTATTTT. Protein sequence: CASRMDSTDTQYF.

The sample holds one count of this clone. The genes are TRBV6-5 and TRBJ2-7; 11 nucleotides match TRBD1. After removal of 6 bases from V and 2 bases from J, the junction contained 3 bases not matched to a gene. Per germline, CDR1 MNHEY and CDR2 SVGAGI. The CDR3 runs to 14 residues. CDR3 sequence (DNA): TGTGCCAGCAGGCCGGGACAGGGGGCCTACGAGCAGTACTTC. It translates to CASRPGQGAYEQYF.

V usage is TRBV5-1 and J usage is TRBJ2-5; D gene unclear. Germline assignment: CDR1 SGHRS and CDR2 YFSETQ. The CDR3 totals 16 residues. Trimming removed 4 bases from V and 0 bases from J, with 16 bases in between. The CDR3 coding sequence is TGCGCCAGCAGCAAAGTCCCCACAGTGAACCAAGAGACCCAGTACTTC. The encoded protein is CASSKVPTVNQETQYF.

The chain recombines TRBV27 with TRBJ1-6, with D perhaps TRBD1 (5 bases). This CDR3 spans 13 amino acids. V gave up 5 bases and J gave up 4 bases, with 6 bases separating them. Germline V gene lookup returns CDR1 MNHEY and CDR2 SMNVEV (reference sequence). DNA for the CDR3: TGTGCCAGCAGTCAGGGATATAATTCACCCCTCCACTTT. As protein: CASSQGYNSPLHF.

The chain joins TRBV28 to TRBJ1-3; D is undetermined. V lost 4 bases to trimming and J lost 0 bases, with 4 bases between them. CDR3 length: 13 residues. CDR1 and CDR2 from the germline V gene are MDHEN and SYDVKM. The CDR3 DNA reads TGTGCCAGCAGTTCCGACTCTGGAAACACCATATATTTT. Translating gives CASSSDSGNTIYF.

This rearrangement joins TRBV15 to TRBJ2-7; TRBD1 aligns across 10 bases. V gave up 6 bases and J gave up 6 bases; unmatched junction bases: 8. The CDR3 covers 14 residues. CDR1 and CDR2 (germline): LNHNV, YYDKDF (reference sequence). CDR3 coding DNA: TGTGCCACCAGAGACAGGGGACAGGGGACCGAGCAGTACTTC. This gives the protein CATRDRGQGTEQYF.

The V call is TRBV6-5, the J call TRBJ1-5, with 11 bases fitting TRBD1. The V gene's germline CDR1 is MNHEY and CDR2 SVGAGI. V was pared by 4 bases and J by 6 bases, with 5 bases of the junction left unmatched. The CDR3 has 15 residues. The CDR3 DNA follows: TGTGCCAGCAGTTCGGGACAGGGGGAGAGTCAGCCCCAGCATTTT. This translates into CASSSGQGESQPQHF.